This T cell receptor (beta chain) was recorded in a study of T cells in Graves' hyperthyroidism and ophthalmopathy. A word on this clonotype: Germline and junction disagree at one end, which may indicate a read error.

The CDR3 is 11 amino acids. Germline V lookup: CDR1 SGHTA, CDR2 FQGNSA. Amplification yielded TCR beta CDR3 regions, with RNA transcripts as the source. Primed by the HTBI set, a first-round RT-PCR was run on the TCR CDR3. One entry per CDR3 protein, called by TCRdb with MiXCR from the multiplex PCR reads. The profile shows approximately 630,000 distinct CDR3 sequences, about 16% of them singletons. The receptor was derived from a woman in her thirties with Graves' hyperthyroidism. The sequenced material came from blood. This chain links TRBV7-2 with TRBJ1-6; D is unresolved. The CDR3 region is CASSLHYEEYF. The CDR3, as DNA: TGTGCCAGCAGCTTACACTACGAGGAGTACTTT. Together with reference TRBV7-2 and TRBJ1-6, the CDR3 gives the full variable domain: GAGVSQSPSNKVTEKGKDVELRCDPISGHTALYWYRQSLGQGLEFLIYFQGNSAPDKSGLPSDRFSAERTGGSVSTLTIQRTQQEDSAVYLCASSLHYEEYFGNGTRLTVT.